A selection of T cell receptor beta chains follows, all from one sample in a study of Ad26.COV2.S vaccination and SARS-CoV-2 variants. The method was immunoSEQ multiplex PCR; TCRdb's version includes in-frame clones alone and lacks a portion of them. This repertoire shows 500,000 or so clones, roughly nine tenths found once; its top ten account for roughly 12%. The specimen comprised peripheral blood, sampled in a trial of Ad26.COV2.S vaccine versus placebo. These receptors were taken from a person between 18 and 65 years old who received the Ad26.COV2.S COVID-19 vaccine or a placebo. Both conserved end residues are part of each CDR3. A D gene is named only where the DNA matches it firmly. For some rows the clone size is stated as once, few or many, or as a class when expanded; others skip it.

d_gene	v_gene	j_gene	abundance	CDR3aa	CDR3nt
.	TRBV7-6	TRBJ1-5	.	CASSATDWGNQPQHF	TGTGCCAGCAGCGCAACCGACTGGGGCAATCAGCCCCAGCATTTT
.	TRBV21-1	TRBJ2-3	.	CASSKGPAGHTDTQYF	TGTGCCAGCAGCAAGGGGCCAGCGGGACACACAGATACGCAGTATTTT
.	TRBV3-1/TRBV3-2	TRBJ2-7	.	CASSRRGAGRTTFYEQYF	TGTGCCAGCAGCCGCAGAGGGGCGGGACGGACGACATTCTACGAGCAGTACTTC
.	TRBV4-1	TRBJ1-1	.	CASSQAHRNTEAFF	TGCGCCAGCAGCCAAGCCCACCGGAACACTGAAGCTTTCTTT
.	TRBV30	TRBJ2-7	.	CAWRSRGGLKYEQYF	TGTGCCTGGAGATCGCGTGGGGGGCTAAAGTACGAGCAGTACTTC
TRBD2	TRBV6-4	TRBJ2-1	once	CASRSTSGNSYNEQFF	TGTGCCAGCCGATCCACTAGCGGGAATTCCTACAATGAGCAGTTCTTC
.	TRBV19	TRBJ2-1	.	CASSRPQNEQFF	TGTGCCAGTAGTCGTCCCCAAAATGAGCAGTTCTTC
.	TRBV5-1	TRBJ2-7	once	CASSNEGLVNEQYF	TGCGCCAGCAGCAATGAGGGGCTGGTCAACGAGCAGTACTTC
TRBD1	TRBV19	TRBJ1-6	.	CASSPGTANNSPLHF	TGTGCCAGTAGTCCCGGGACAGCAAATAATTCACCCCTCCACTTT
.	TRBV2	TRBJ2-7	.	CASSESVRGYEQYF	TGTGCCAGCAGTGAATCGGTAAGGGGCTACGAGCAGTACTTC
.	TRBV13	TRBJ1-1	.	CASSLGLNQRAFF	TGTGCCAGCAGCTTAGGACTTAATCAAAGGGCTTTCTTT
.	TRBV6-2/TRBV6-3	TRBJ1-5	.	CASSNPRPQHF	TGTGCCAGCAGTAACCCACGACCCCAGCATTTT
TRBD2	TRBV3-1/TRBV3-2	TRBJ2-7	.	CASSPYLGTSGKPRDEQYF	TGTGCCAGCAGCCCGTACCTTGGGACTAGCGGGAAGCCCAGGGACGAGCAGTACTTC
.	TRBV14	TRBJ2-3	.	CASSQGLLPTDTQYF	TGTGCCAGCAGCCAAGGACTACTACCCACAGATACGCAGTATTTT
.	TRBV2	TRBJ2-1	.	CATKLGALRSSYNEQFF	TGTGCCACCAAGTTGGGGGCACTACGTAGCTCCTACAATGAGCAGTTCTTC
TRBD2	TRBV5-1	TRBJ2-7	.	CASSLEGLALLEQYF	TGCGCCAGCAGCTTGGAGGGACTAGCGTTACTCGAGCAGTACTTC
.	TRBV29-1	TRBJ2-1	.	CSVQSSYNEQFF	TGCAGCGTGCAGAGCTCCTACAATGAGCAGTTCTTC
TRBD2	TRBV29-1	TRBJ2-7	.	CSVTDRGSSYEQYF	TGCAGCGTTACTGACCGCGGGAGCTCCTACGAGCAGTACTTC
.	TRBV4-3	TRBJ1-1	.	CASSGPGTVNTEAFF	TGCGCCAGCAGCGGCCCCGGGACGGTGAACACTGAAGCTTTCTTT
.	TRBV7-9	TRBJ1-1	.	CASSLVARGTEAFF	TGTGCCAGCAGCTTAGTTGCCAGGGGCACTGAAGCTTTCTTT